These 29 T cell receptor beta chains came from one sample sequenced in a study of CD8 T cells in ankylosing spondylitis. Whole-study findings and limits: One TCR beta motif, made up of roughly eight highly homologous variants, appeared characteristic of ankylosing spondylitis blood.

These receptors' targets are unknown. TCRdb recomputed calls from the 5' RACE reads with MiXCR, one row per CDR3 protein. In the table there are about 220,000 distinct CDR3 sequences, around 7.9% of which are singletons. The source material was blood, either unsorted or a sorted T cell fraction (not recorded which). The origin of the receptors is a male donor with ankylosing spondylitis.

This clonotype was picked up many times. The rearrangement uses TRBV7-8 and TRBJ2-2; 7 bases agree with TRBD2. V gave up 0 bases and J gave up 7 bases; unmatched junction bases: 20. The CDR3 is 20 amino acids. CDR1 and CDR2 (germline): SGHVS, FQNEAQ. The CDR3 DNA reads TGTGCCAGCAGCTTAGCGCCCGTCGAAAGGAGAGCGGGGAATGGCGGGGAGCTGTTTTTT. Translated, it gives CASSLAPVERRAGNGGELFF.

V and J are TRBV7-9 and TRBJ2-5; 8 nucleotides align to TRBD2. Germline values: CDR1 SEHNR, CDR2 FQNEAQ (reference sequence). This CDR3 region has 16 residues. V shed 1 base, J shed 2 bases, and the junction held 6 bases outside the gene matches. CDR3 sequence (DNA): TGTGCCAGCAGCTTAGGCGCTAGCGGGTTTCAAGAGACCCAGTACTTC. It translates to CASSLGASGFQETQYF.

The genes are TRBV6-5 and TRBJ1-1, with D hard to call. The CDR3 loop spans 13 amino acids. Germline V gene data show CDR1 as MNHEY and CDR2 as SVGAGI. The V gene lost 4 bases and the J gene lost 1 base, with 7 bases spanning the gap. CDR3 in DNA: TGTGCCAGCAGTTCGGTCGGGAACACTGAAGCTTTCTTT. Protein: CASSSVGNTEAFF.

This clonotype showed up many times. CDR3 loop: CASSYRVNQPQHF. The CDR3 DNA follows: TGTGCCAGCAGTTACAGGGTCAATCAGCCCCAGCATTTT. The chain links TRBV6-2 or TRBV6-3 to TRBJ1-5; D not certain. CDR3 length equals 13 residues. V was cut by 2 bases and J by 3 bases, with 5 bases left in between. Per germline, CDR1 MNHEY and CDR2 SVGEGT.

There are many counts of this clonotype. The rearrangement joins TRBV5-1 to TRBJ2-2, with unresolved D. The germline CDR1 and CDR2 sequences are SGHRS and YFSETQ. Trimming removed 0 bases at V and 1 base at J, with 7 bases between. The CDR3 has 15 amino acids. For the CDR3, the DNA is TGCGCCAGCAGCTTGGGCAGGAGGAACACCGGGGAGCTGTTTTTT. Encoded protein: CASSLGRRNTGELFF. Complete variable domain (other parts from reference TRBV5-1 and TRBJ2-2): KAGVTQTPRYLIKTRGQQVTLSCSPISGHRSVSWYQQTPGQGLQFLFEYFSETQRNKGNFPGRFSGRQFSNSRSEMNVSTLELGDSALYLCASSLGRRNTGELFFGEGSRLTVL.

This clonotype was found many times. The chain is built from TRBV6-1 and TRBJ2-2, with D perhaps matching TRBD2 (5 bases). V dropped 6 bases and J dropped 4 bases, with 12 bases sitting between them. The CDR3 spans 14 residues. The germline gives CDR1 MNHNS, CDR2 SASEGT. For the CDR3, the DNA is TGTGCCAGCAGCTTCGGGGTTGGCACCGGGGAGCTGTTTTTT. Its protein is CASSFGVGTGELFF.

Ten or more counts support this clonotype. The CDR3 region has the DNA TGTGCCAGCAGTATCCACGACGGAGGGACCTACGAGCAGTACTTC. Protein product: CASSIHDGGTYEQYF. The chain has TRBV28 and TRBJ2-7; tentatively, D is TRBD2 (6 bases). V lost 5 bases to trimming and J lost 2 bases, with 16 bases between them. This CDR3 contains 15 residues. Germline V gives CDR1 MDHEN, CDR2 SYDVKM.

This clonotype appeared many times. The rearrangement joins TRBV6-6 to TRBJ2-1; D gene unclear. Germline loops: CDR1 MNHNY, CDR2 SVGAGI (reference sequence). The CDR3 is made up of 10 amino acids. V shed 6 bases and J shed 4 bases, with 1 base lying between them. The CDR3 DNA reads as TGTGCCAGCAGATACAATGAGCAGTTCTTC. Protein product: CASRYNEQFF.

The chain carries TRBV5-1 and TRBJ2-7, with TRBD1 identical over 8 bases. In germline, CDR1 is SGHRS, CDR2 YFSETQ. The CDR3 covers 16 residues. V dropped 4 bases and J dropped 4; count of bases not matched to a gene: 13. The CDR3 reads CASSTLYGQGKYEQYF. CDR3 coding DNA: TGCGCCAGCAGCACACTGTACGGACAGGGAAAATACGAGCAGTACTTC.

At least ten counts were recorded for this clonotype. The chain carries TRBV10-3 and TRBJ2-7, with TRBD2 matching over 7 bases. CDR3 length: 16 residues. Trimming cost V 4 bases and J 2 bases; bases outside gene matches: 11. Germline CDR1 is ENHRY and CDR2 is SYGVKD. CDR3: CAISVDSRRGTYEQYF. The CDR3 DNA is TGTGCCATCAGTGTGGACTCTAGGCGGGGGACCTACGAGCAGTACTTC.

This clonotype was seen repeatedly, ten times or more. Its ends do not fully match the called genes, so a read error is possible. CDR3: CASSQEPGGNQPQHF. The DNA of the CDR3 is TGCGCCAGCAGTCAAGAGCCCGGAGGTAATCAGCCCCAGCATTTT. The V call is TRBV4-3, the J call TRBJ1-5, with D uncertain. The CDR3 runs 15 residues. In germline, CDR1 is LGHNA, CDR2 YSLEER.

The gene calls are TRBV7-9 and TRBJ2-1; D gene unclear. The CDR3 extends over 14 amino acids. Deletions cut 5 bases from V and 6 bases from J, with 14 bases between. From germline, CDR1 is SEHNR and CDR2 FQNEAQ (reference sequence). Here the CDR3 reads CASSPRPDSNEQFF. In DNA form, the CDR3 reads TGTGCCAGCAGCCCCCGCCCTGATAGCAATGAGCAGTTCTTC.

This clonotype was observed many times. The chain employs TRBV29-1 and TRBJ1-1; 7 bases are shared with TRBD1. The CDR3 spans 11 residues. The germline CDR1 and CDR2 sequences are SQVTM and ANQGSEA. The CDR3 sequence: CSDRANTEAFF. The CDR3 bases are TGCAGTGACAGGGCGAACACTGAAGCTTTCTTT. Looking up the rest from reference TRBV29-1 and TRBJ1-1 gives the full variable domain: SAVISQKPSRDICQRGTSLTIQCQVDSQVTMMFWYRQQPGQSLTLIATANQGSEATYESGFVIDKFPISRPNLTFSTLTVSNMSPEDSSIYLCSDRANTEAFFGQGTRLTVV.

The rearrangement uses TRBV4-3 and TRBJ1-2; no clear D. Germline assignment: CDR1 LGHNA and CDR2 YSLEER. The V gene lost 0 bases and the J gene lost 6 bases, with 17 bases spanning the gap. This CDR3 is 16 amino acids long. The CDR3 sequence: CASSQDWGSTVDGYTF. CDR3 nucleotide sequence: TGCGCCAGCAGCCAAGATTGGGGTAGTACAGTCGATGGCTACACCTTC.

This clonotype was recorded at least ten times. The J gene is TRBJ1-2, the V gene TRBV7-9, with a possible D match to TRBD1 (5 bases). Germline CDR1 SEHNR, CDR2 FQNEAQ (reference sequence). The CDR3 is 14 amino acids. V lost 3 bases and J 4 bases, leaving 12 bases between the germline ends. CDR3 residues: CASSFGQGGYGYTF. CDR3 nucleotide sequence: TGTGCCAGCAGCTTCGGGCAGGGAGGCTATGGCTACACCTTC. The full variable domain, in which reference TRBV7-9 and TRBJ1-2 provide the parts outside the CDR3, is DTGVSQNPRHKITKRGQNVTFRCDPISEHNRLYWYRQTLGQGPEFLTYFQNEAQLEKSRLLSDRFSAERPKGSFSTLEIQRTEQGDSAMYLCASSFGQGGYGYTFGSGTRLTVV.

There are a few counts of this clonotype. The chain recombines TRBV6-6 with TRBJ2-7, with a weak D call TRBD1 (6 bases). CDR3 length equals 18 residues. The germline V and J ends were trimmed by 2 bases and 0 bases, with 20 bases remaining between them. Germline values: CDR1 MNHNY, CDR2 SVGAGI (reference sequence). CDR3 sequence reads: CASSYPKGVPGRSYEQYF. In nucleotides, the CDR3 is TGTGCCAGCAGTTACCCCAAGGGGGTACCGGGACGCTCCTACGAGCAGTACTTC.

This clonotype was counted ten times or more. The chain joins TRBV6-1 to TRBJ2-7, with 11 bases that match TRBD2. Germline V gene lookup returns CDR1 MNHNS and CDR2 SASEGT. The CDR3 extends over 17 amino acids. J gave up 0 bases and V 5 bases, and 9 bases lay outside the gene matches. In DNA form, the CDR3 reads TGTGCCAGCAGTCATTCTCGACTAGCGGGAAACTCCTACGAGCAGTACTTC. Its translation is CASSHSRLAGNSYEQYF.

This clonotype was seen a few times. V gene TRBV9 combines with J gene TRBJ2-1, with 8 bases aligning to TRBD2. The length of the CDR3 is 16 residues. V lost 3 bases to trimming and J lost 2 bases; unmatched junction nucleotides: 7. Germline CDR1 SGDLS, CDR2 YYNGEE. CDR3 bases: TGTGCCAGCAGCGCTCCCTGGCGGGGGGCCTACAATGAGCAGTTCTTC. Translation gives CASSAPWRGAYNEQFF.

This clonotype appeared a few times. The V gene is TRBV6-1, the J gene TRBJ2-7; 7 bases are a match to TRBD1. This CDR3 is built from 12 residues. The junction had 6 bases not matched to a gene; V was cut back by 9 bases and J by 4 bases. Per the germline V gene, CDR1 is MNHNS and CDR2 is SASEGT. CDR3 region: CASWDSLYEQYF. The CDR3 nucleotides are TGTGCCAGTTGGGACAGCCTTTACGAGCAGTACTTC.

The sample holds a few counts of this clonotype. The rearrangement joins TRBV4-3 to TRBJ2-3; a possible D gene is TRBD2 (5 bases). The CDR3 contains 13 residues. The germline V and J ends were trimmed by 0 bases and 6 bases, with 7 bases remaining between them. The V gene's germline CDR1 is LGHNA and CDR2 YSLEER. The CDR3 DNA follows: TGCGCCAGCAGCCAAGATACTAGGGATACGCAGTATTTT. Its protein product is CASSQDTRDTQYF.

Many counts were recorded for this clonotype. The chain uses TRBV6-2 or TRBV6-3 and TRBJ1-1; D remains ambiguous. The germline CDR1 and CDR2 sequences are MNHEY and SVGEGT. Between the trimmed V and J ends, which lost 0 bases and 8 bases, there was a span of 10 bases. The CDR3 contains 13 residues. The CDR3 DNA reads as TGTGCCAGCAGTTACTCGAGGCTTGAAGAAGCTTTCTTT. Its translation is CASSYSRLEEAFF.

This clonotype was seen a handful of times. V usage is TRBV7-2 and J usage is TRBJ2-7; D is ambiguous. Germline V CDR1 and CDR2: SGHTA, FQGNSA. CDR3 size: 12 residues. The V end lost 2 bases, the J end lost 4 bases, and 6 bases lay between the germline ends. CDR3 DNA sequence: TGTGCCAGCAGCTTAAAAGTTTACGAGCAGTACTTC. Protein product: CASSLKVYEQYF.

This clonotype was seen many times. The J gene is TRBJ2-7, the V gene TRBV20-1, with TRBD1 identical over 7 bases. Germline CDR1 and CDR2: DFQATT and SNEGSKA (reference sequence). The CDR3 runs to 15 residues. Trimming removed 6 bases from V and 2 bases from J; junction bases left unmatched: 13. CDR3 loop: CSAVQGILFPYEQYF. CDR3 in DNA: TGCAGTGCGGTACAGGGGATCCTTTTTCCCTACGAGCAGTACTTC.

This clonotype came up many times. This chain links TRBV9 with TRBJ2-1; 7 nucleotides align to TRBD1. The CDR3 is 15 residues long. The germline V gene encodes CDR1 SGDLS and CDR2 YYNGEE. V lost 0 bases, J lost 5 bases, and 5 bases stayed unmatched. The CDR3 sequence is CASSVGQGVDNEQFF. The CDR3 bases are TGTGCCAGCAGCGTAGGTCAGGGGGTTGACAATGAGCAGTTCTTC.

This clonotype appeared many times. V is TRBV25-1 and J is TRBJ2-7; tentative D call: TRBD1 (6 bases). V gave up 11 bases and J gave up 0 bases, with 17 bases separating them. Germline V CDR1 and CDR2: MGHDK, SYGVNS. The CDR3 covers 14 residues. The CDR3 DNA is TGTGCCGTTAGCCCAGGGGTCAGCTCCTACGAGCAGTACTTC. This codes for CAVSPGVSSYEQYF.

This clonotype was observed a few times. Its ends do not fully match the called genes, so a read error is possible. The chain employs TRBV7-7 and TRBJ2-2; 10 positions agree with TRBD1. CDR3 length: 16 residues. Per germline, CDR1 SSHAT and CDR2 FNYEAQ (reference sequence). This CDR3 reads CASSLLWTGGAGELFF. CDR3 bases: TGTGCTAGCAGCTTATTATGGACAGGGGGAGCCGGGGAGCTGTTTTTT.

This clonotype was found many times. V and J are TRBV29-1 and TRBJ2-2; 7 nucleotides agree with TRBD1. The germline V gene encodes CDR1 SQVTM and CDR2 ANQGSEA. Trimming cost V 6 bases and J 2 bases; bases outside gene matches: 9. This CDR3 is built from 15 residues. The CDR3 DNA follows: TGCAGCGTCCATCCCGGGACAGCCAACACCGGGGAGCTGTTTTTT. Translated: CSVHPGTANTGELFF.

This clonotype was detected many times. CDR3: CASSWDSGYNEQFF. CDR3 nucleotides: TGTGCCAGCAGTTGGGACTCGGGCTACAATGAGCAGTTCTTC. The chain is built from TRBV27 and TRBJ2-1, with D possibly being TRBD2 (6 bases). CDR3 size: 14 residues. The V gene's germline CDR1 is MNHEY and CDR2 SMNVEV (reference sequence). Deletions cut 4 bases from V and 3 bases from J, with 10 bases between.

This clonotype came up many times. This chain connects TRBV6-5 to TRBJ2-3; TRBD2 aligns across 10 bases. The V gene end was trimmed by 3 bases and the J gene end by 5 bases; junction bases not matched to a gene: 5. CDR1 and CDR2 from the germline V gene are MNHEY and SVGAGI. CDR3 size: 15 residues. Here the CDR3 reads CASSYFSGGLDTQYF. CDR3 sequence (DNA): TGTGCCAGCAGTTATTTTAGCGGGGGGTTAGATACGCAGTATTTT.